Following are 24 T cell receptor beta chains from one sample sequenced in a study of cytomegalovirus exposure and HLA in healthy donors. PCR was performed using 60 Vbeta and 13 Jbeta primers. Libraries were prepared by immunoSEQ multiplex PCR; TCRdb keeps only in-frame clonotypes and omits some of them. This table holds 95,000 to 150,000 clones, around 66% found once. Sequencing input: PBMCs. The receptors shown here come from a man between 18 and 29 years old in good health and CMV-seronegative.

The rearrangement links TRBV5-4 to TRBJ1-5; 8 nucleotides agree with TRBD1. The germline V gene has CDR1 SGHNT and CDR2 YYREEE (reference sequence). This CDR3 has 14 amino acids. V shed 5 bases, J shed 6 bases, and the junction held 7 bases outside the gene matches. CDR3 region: CASRYTGGSQPQHF. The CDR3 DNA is TGTGCCAGCAGATACACAGGGGGAAGTCAGCCCCAGCATTTT.

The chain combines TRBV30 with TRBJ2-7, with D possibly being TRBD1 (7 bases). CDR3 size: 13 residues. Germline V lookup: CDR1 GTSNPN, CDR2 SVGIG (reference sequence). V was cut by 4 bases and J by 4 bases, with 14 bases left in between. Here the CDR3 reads CAWNYRGLYEQYF. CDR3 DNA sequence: TGTGCCTGGAATTACAGGGGACTTTACGAGCAGTACTTC.

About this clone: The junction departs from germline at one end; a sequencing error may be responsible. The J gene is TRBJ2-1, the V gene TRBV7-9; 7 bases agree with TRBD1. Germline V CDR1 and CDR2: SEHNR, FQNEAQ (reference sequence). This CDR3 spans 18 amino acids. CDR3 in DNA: TGTTCCAGCAGCTTCGACAGGGTCGTTCTGGGCTCCTACAATGAGCAGTTCTTC. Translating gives CSSSFDRVVLGSYNEQFF.

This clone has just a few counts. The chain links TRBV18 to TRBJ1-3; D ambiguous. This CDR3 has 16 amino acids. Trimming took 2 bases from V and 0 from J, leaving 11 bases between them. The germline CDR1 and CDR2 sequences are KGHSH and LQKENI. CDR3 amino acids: CASSPFDGLSGNTIYF. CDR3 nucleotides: TGTGCCAGCTCACCATTTGACGGACTCTCTGGAAACACCATATATTTT.

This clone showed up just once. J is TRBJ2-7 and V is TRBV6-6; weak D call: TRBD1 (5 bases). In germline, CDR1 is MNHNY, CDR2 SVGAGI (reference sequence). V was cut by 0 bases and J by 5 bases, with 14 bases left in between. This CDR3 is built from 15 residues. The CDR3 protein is CASSYSRQGINEQYF. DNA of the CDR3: TGTGCCAGCAGTTACTCTAGGCAGGGAATTAACGAGCAGTACTTC.

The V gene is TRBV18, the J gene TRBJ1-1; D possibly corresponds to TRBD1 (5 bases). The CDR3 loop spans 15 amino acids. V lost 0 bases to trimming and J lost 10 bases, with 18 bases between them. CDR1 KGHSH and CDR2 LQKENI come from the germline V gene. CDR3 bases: TGTGCCAGCTCACCACCAGTGAATATGGACAACAGAGCTTTCTTT. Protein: CASSPPVNMDNRAFF.

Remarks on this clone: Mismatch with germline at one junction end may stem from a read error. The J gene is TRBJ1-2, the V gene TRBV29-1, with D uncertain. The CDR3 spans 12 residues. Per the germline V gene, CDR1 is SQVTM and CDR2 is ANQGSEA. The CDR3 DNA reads TGCAGCGTGATAGTAGCTAACTATGGCCACACCTTC. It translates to CSVIVANYGHTF.

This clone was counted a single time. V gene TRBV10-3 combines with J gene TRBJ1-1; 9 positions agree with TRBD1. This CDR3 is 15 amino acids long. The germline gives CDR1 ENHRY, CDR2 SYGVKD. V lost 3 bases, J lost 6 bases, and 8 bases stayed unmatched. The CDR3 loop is CAISESGQGRAEAFF. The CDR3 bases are TGTGCCATCAGTGAATCAGGACAGGGGAGGGCTGAAGCTTTCTTT.

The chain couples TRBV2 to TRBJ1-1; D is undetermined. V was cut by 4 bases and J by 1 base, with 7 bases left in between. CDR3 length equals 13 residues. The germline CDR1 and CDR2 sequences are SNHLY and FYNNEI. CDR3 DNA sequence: TGTGCCAGCAGTGGTGGGCCGAACACTGAAGCTTTCTTT. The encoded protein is CASSGGPNTEAFF.

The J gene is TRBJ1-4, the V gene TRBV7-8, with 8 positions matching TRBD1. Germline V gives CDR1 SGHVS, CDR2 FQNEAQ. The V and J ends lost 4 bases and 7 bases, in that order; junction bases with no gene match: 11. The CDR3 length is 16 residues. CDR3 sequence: CASSSTRQGTIEKLFF. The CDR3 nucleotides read TGTGCCAGCAGCTCCACGAGACAGGGGACGATTGAAAAACTGTTTTTT. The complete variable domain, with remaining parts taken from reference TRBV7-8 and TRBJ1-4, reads GAGVSQSPRYKVAKRGQDVALRCDPISGHVSLFWYQQALGQGPEFLTYFQNEAQLDKSGLPSDRFFAERPEGSVSTLKIQRTQQEDSAVYLCASSSTRQGTIEKLFFGSGTQLSVL.

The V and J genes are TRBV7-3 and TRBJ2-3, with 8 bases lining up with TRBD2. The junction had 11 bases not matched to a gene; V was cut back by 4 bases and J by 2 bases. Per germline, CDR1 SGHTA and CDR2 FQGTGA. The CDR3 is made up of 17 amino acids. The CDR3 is CASSSLVIAGSTDTQYF. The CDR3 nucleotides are TGTGCCAGCAGCTCCTTGGTAATAGCGGGATCCACAGATACGCAGTATTTT.

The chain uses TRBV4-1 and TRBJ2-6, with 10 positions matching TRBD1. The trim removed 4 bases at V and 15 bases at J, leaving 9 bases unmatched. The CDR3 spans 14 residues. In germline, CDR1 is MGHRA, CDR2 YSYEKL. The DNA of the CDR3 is TGCGCCAGCAGCCCCGGGACAGGGGTTCGGGCCCTGACTTTC. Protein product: CASSPGTGVRALTF.

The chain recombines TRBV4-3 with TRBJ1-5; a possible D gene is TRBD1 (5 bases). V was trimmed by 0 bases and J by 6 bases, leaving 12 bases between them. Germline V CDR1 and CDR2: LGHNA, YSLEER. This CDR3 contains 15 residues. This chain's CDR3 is CASSQDQGKGQPQHF. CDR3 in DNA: TGCGCCAGCAGCCAAGACCAGGGCAAGGGTCAGCCCCAGCATTTT.

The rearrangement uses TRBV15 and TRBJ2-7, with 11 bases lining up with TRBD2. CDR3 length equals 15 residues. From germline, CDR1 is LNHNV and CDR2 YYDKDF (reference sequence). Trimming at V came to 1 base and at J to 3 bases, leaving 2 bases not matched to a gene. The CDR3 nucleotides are TGTGCCACCAGCAGAGCCGGGACTAGCGGCTACGAGCAGTACTTC. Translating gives CATSRAGTSGYEQYF.

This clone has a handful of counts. The CDR3 reads CASSGDYQVYNEQFF. The DNA of the CDR3 is TGTGCCAGCAGTGGAGACTACCAAGTGTACAATGAGCAGTTCTTC. This sequence joins TRBV2 and TRBJ2-1, with a possible D match to TRBD2 (5 bases). The germline CDR1 and CDR2 sequences are SNHLY and FYNNEI. V dropped 4 bases and J dropped 4 bases, with 14 bases sitting between them. The CDR3 sequence is 15 residues long.

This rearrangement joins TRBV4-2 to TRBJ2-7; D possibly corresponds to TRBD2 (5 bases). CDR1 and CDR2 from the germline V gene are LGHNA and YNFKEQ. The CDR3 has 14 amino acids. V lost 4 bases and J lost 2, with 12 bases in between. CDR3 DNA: TGTGCCAGCAGCCCCGGACTGGCAACCTACGAGCAGTACTTC. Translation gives CASSPGLATYEQYF.

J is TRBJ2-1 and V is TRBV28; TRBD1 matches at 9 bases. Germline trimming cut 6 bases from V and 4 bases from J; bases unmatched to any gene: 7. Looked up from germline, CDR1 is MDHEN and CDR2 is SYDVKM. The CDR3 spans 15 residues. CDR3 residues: CASRYGTGSYNEQFF. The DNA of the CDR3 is TGTGCCAGCAGATACGGGACAGGGAGTTACAATGAGCAGTTCTTC.

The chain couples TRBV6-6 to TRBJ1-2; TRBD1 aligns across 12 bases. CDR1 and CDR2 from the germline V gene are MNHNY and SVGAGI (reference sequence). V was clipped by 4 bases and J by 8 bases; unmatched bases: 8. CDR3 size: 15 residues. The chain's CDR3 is CASSSPGQGARGYTF. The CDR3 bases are TGTGCCAGCAGTTCACCGGGACAGGGGGCGAGGGGCTACACCTTC.

The DNA of the CDR3 is TGTGCCAGCAGCCTAGGGTCAGGGGGAGACTATGGCTACACCTTC. It specifies CASSLGSGGDYGYTF. V usage is TRBV28 and J usage is TRBJ1-2, with 7 nucleotides matching TRBD1. The CDR3 runs 15 residues. Germline V gives CDR1 MDHEN, CDR2 SYDVKM. The ends lost 6 bases at V and 3 bases at J; junction bases unmatched: 10.

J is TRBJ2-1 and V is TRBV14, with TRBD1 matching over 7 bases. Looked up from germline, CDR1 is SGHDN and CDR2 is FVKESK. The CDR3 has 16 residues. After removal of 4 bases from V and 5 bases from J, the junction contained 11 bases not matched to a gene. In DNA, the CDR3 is TGTGCCAGCAGCCGAATTTCCGGGACAGCTGACAATGAGCAGTTCTTC. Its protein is CASSRISGTADNEQFF.

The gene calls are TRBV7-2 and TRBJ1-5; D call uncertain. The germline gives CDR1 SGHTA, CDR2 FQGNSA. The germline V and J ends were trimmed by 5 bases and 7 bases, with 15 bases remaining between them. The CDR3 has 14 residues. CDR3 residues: CASSLSLSGQPQHF. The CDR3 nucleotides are TGTGCCAGCAGCCTCTCTCTATCGGGGCAGCCCCAGCATTTT.

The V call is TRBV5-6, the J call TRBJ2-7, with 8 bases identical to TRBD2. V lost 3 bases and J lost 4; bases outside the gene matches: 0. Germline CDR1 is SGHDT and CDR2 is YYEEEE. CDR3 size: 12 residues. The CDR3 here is CASSSSGYEQYF. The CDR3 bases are TGTGCCAGCAGCTCTAGCGGGTACGAGCAGTACTTC. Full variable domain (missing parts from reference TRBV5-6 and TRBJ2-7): DAGVTQSPTHLIKTRGQQVTLRCSPKSGHDTVSWYQQALGQGPQFIFQYYEEEERQRGNFPDRFSGHQFPNYSSELNVNALLLGDSALYLCASSSSGYEQYFGPGTRLTVT.

CDR3 DNA sequence: TGTGCCAGCAGTTTAGTAACAGGCGGTTTGTCGGGCAATCAGCCCCAGCATTTT. It translates to CASSLVTGGLSGNQPQHF. This chain links TRBV28 with TRBJ1-5; D is possibly TRBD1 (5 bases). V dropped 2 bases and J dropped 2 bases, with 19 bases sitting between them. CDR1 and CDR2 from the germline V gene are MDHEN and SYDVKM. The CDR3 extends over 18 amino acids.

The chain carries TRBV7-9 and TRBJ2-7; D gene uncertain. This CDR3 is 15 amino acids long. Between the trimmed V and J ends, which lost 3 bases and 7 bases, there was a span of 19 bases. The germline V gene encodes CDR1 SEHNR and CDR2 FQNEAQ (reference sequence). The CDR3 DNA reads TGTGCCAGCAGCTTCCCTCGCGGAGACGCGTGGGAGCAGTACTTC. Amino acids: CASSFPRGDAWEQYF. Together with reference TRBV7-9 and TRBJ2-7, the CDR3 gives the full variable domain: DTGVSQNPRHKITKRGQNVTFRCDPISEHNRLYWYRQTLGQGPEFLTYFQNEAQLEKSRLLSDRFSAERPKGSFSTLEIQRTEQGDSAMYLCASSFPRGDAWEQYFGPGTRLTVT.